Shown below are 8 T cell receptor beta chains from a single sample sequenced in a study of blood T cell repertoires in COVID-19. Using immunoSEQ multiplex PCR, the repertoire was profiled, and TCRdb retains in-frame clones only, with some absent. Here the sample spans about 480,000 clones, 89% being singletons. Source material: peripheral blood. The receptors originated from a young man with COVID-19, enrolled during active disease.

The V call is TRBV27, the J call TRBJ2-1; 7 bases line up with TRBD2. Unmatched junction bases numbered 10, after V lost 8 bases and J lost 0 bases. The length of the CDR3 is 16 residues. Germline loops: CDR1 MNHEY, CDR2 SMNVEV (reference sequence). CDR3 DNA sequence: TGTGCCAGCTTACCCAGCGGGGCAAGCTCCTACAATGAGCAGTTCTTC. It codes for CASLPSGASSYNEQFF.

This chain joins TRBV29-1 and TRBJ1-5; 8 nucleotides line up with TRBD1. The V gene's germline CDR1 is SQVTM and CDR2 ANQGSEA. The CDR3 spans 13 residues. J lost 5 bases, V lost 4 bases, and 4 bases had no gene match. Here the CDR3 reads CSVGRDRYQPQHF. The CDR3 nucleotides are TGCAGCGTTGGCCGGGACAGGTATCAGCCCCAGCATTTT.

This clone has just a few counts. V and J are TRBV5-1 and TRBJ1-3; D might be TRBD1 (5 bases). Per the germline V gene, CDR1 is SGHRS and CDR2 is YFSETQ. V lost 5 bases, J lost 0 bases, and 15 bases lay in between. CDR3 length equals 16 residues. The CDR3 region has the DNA TGCGCCAGCAGGGACACACCACAGATCTCTGGAAACACCATATATTTT. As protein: CASRDTPQISGNTIYF.

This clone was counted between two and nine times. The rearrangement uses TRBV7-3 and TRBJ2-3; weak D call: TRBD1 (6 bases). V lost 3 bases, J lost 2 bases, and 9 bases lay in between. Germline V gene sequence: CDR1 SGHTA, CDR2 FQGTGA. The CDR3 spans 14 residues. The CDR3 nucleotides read TGTGCCAGCAGCTTCACAGGGTCCACAGATACGCAGTATTTT. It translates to CASSFTGSTDTQYF. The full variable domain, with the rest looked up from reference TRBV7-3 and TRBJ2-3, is GAGVSQTPSNKVTEKGKYVELRCDPISGHTALYWYRQSLGQGPEFLIYFQGTGAADDSGLPNDRFFAVRPEGSVSTLKIQRTERGDSAVYLCASSFTGSTDTQYFGPGTRLTVL.

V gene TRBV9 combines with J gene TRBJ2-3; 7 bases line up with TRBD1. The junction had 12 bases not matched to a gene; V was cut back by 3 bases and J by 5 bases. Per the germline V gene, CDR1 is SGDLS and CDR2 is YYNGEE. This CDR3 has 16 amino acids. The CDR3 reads CASSAITGTAGDTQYF. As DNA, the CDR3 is TGTGCCAGCAGCGCAATAACCGGGACAGCAGGAGATACGCAGTATTTT.

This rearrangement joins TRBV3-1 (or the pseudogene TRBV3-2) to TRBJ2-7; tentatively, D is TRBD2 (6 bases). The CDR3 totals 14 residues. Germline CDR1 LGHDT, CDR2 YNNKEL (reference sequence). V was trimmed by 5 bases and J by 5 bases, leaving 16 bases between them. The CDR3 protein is CASSDLRRVDEQYF. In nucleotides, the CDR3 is TGTGCCAGCAGCGACCTACGGAGGGTCGACGAGCAGTACTTC.

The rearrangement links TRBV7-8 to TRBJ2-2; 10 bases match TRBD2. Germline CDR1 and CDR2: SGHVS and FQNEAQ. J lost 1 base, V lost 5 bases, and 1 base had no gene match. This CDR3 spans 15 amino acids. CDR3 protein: CASSRLAGNTGELFF. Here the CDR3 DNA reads TGTGCCAGCAGCCGACTAGCGGGGAACACCGGGGAGCTGTTTTTT. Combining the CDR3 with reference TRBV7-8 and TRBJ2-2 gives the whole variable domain GAGVSQSPRYKVAKRGQDVALRCDPISGHVSLFWYQQALGQGPEFLTYFQNEAQLDKSGLPSDRFFAERPEGSVSTLKIQRTQQEDSAVYLCASSRLAGNTGELFFGEGSRLTVL.

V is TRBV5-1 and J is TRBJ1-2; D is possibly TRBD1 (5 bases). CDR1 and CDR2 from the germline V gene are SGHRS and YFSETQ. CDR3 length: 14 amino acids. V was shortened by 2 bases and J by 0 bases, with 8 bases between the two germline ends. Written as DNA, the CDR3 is TGCGCCAGCAGCTTCGGGGGGTCTAACTATGGCTACACCTTC. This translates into CASSFGGSNYGYTF.